The present T cell receptor beta chain was sequenced within a study of T cell clones after liver transplantation. Study summary: TCRbeta sequencing after a pre-transplant mixed lymphocyte reaction identified graft-donor-reactive clones, later tracked in post-transplant blood. Third-party-reactive TCRbeta sequences from pre-transplant mixed lymphocyte reactions served as antigen-independent comparators. Blood was drawn pre-transplant, before withdrawal, and after full or failed withdrawal.

Unstimulated PBMCs were sorted into CD3+CD4+ and CD3+CD8+ populations. Generated by immunoSEQ multiplex PCR, the TCRdb table keeps only in-frame clones and is missing some. The table has some 120,000 clones, over 75% seen once. The V gene end was trimmed by 6 bases and the J gene end by 7 bases; junction bases not matched to a gene: 7. This CDR3 has 14 amino acids. Germline V gene sequence: CDR1 LNHDA, CDR2 SQIVND (reference sequence). The chain employs TRBV19 and TRBJ1-4; the match to TRBD1 covers 8 bases. The specimen was CD4+ T cells from blood, collected 12 months after liver transplant. This sequence was found in a human patient who received a liver transplant. Some of the T cells might come from the graft donor. The CDR3 here is CASRVSGGREKLFF. Written as DNA, the CDR3 is TGTGCCAGTAGGGTTTCAGGGGGCCGTGAAAAACTGTTTTTT.